The clone carrying this T cell receptor beta chain is a singleton in its sample. These data originate in a study of shared clonotypes between healthy human individuals. Libraries were prepared by immunoSEQ multiplex PCR; TCRdb keeps only in-frame clonotypes and omits some of them. The sample yields about 1.5 million clones, about 98% seen once. Looked up from germline, CDR1 is SNHLY and CDR2 is FYNNEI. The CDR3 runs to 12 residues. V lost 6 bases, J lost 3 bases, and 9 bases lay in between. Sequencing was done on a sample of naive CD4+ T cells sorted from blood. Specified subset: CD45RA+ positively selected. The TCR originated in a man aged 25-45 years in good health. The rearrangement joins TRBV2 to TRBJ2-7; perhaps TRBD2 as D (5 bases). CDR3 coding DNA: TGTGCCAGCAGGGTTACTAGCTACGAGCAGTACTTC. Residues: CASRVTSYEQYF.